The next 4 T cell receptor beta chains were all read from a single sample in a study of CD8 T cell repertoires and HIV-1 epitope variants. These receptors have no identified antigens. Some clones are missing from TCRdb's copy, which holds only in-frame ones; the method was immunoSEQ multiplex PCR. The repertoire holds around 6,400 clones, 60% to 70% seen once, with 40% to 55% in the top ten. Sequenced input: cultured CD8+ T cells derived from PBMCs. All receptors come from a male donor with HIV.

The V and J genes are TRBV5-1 and TRBJ2-1; 8 bases fit TRBD2. This CDR3 has 15 residues. Germline CDR1 is SGHRS and CDR2 is YFSETQ. V shed 0 bases and J 6 bases; nucleotides not matched to a gene: 5. Here the CDR3 reads CASSLAGLGGNEQFF. Here the CDR3 DNA reads TGCGCCAGCAGCTTGGCGGGACTAGGGGGCAATGAGCAGTTCTTC. Full variable domain (rest looked up from reference TRBV5-1 and TRBJ2-1): KAGVTQTPRYLIKTRGQQVTLSCSPISGHRSVSWYQQTPGQGLQFLFEYFSETQRNKGNFPGRFSGRQFSNSRSEMNVSTLELGDSALYLCASSLAGLGGNEQFFGPGTRLTVL.

This chain links TRBV5-4 with TRBJ1-2; D possibly corresponds to TRBD1 (6 bases). The CDR3 contains 14 residues. Germline V CDR1 and CDR2: SGHNT, YYREEE (reference sequence). V lost 4 bases, J lost 6 bases, and 16 bases lay in between. The CDR3 bases are TGTGCCAGCAGCAACACAGGGACCTTAAATGGCTACACCTTC. Its translation is CASSNTGTLNGYTF.

The J gene is TRBJ2-7, the V gene TRBV4-2; the D is unclear. Germline-derived CDR1 and CDR2 are LGHNA and YNFKEQ. This CDR3 is 14 amino acids long. Trimming left V 0 bases short and J 3 bases short, with 9 bases between. CDR3 sequence (DNA): TGTGCCAGCAGCCAAGATCTTGGAAGCTACGAGCAGTACTTC. Protein sequence: CASSQDLGSYEQYF.

The rearrangement uses TRBV28 and TRBJ1-1; 10 nucleotides align to TRBD1. The CDR3 length is 20 residues. Germline loops: CDR1 MDHEN, CDR2 SYDVKM. Trimming took 3 bases from V and 0 from J; bases not matched to a gene: 16. The CDR3 DNA reads TGTGCCAGCAGTTTCCCCGACAACCCGGGACAGGGGATCTTGAACACTGAAGCTTTCTTT. Amino acids: CASSFPDNPGQGILNTEAFF.